The T cell receptor beta chain under discussion was sequenced for a study of beta chain features in type 1 diabetes. The entirety of the isolated RNA underwent reverse transcription, so expressed TCRB transcripts were sequenced. This table comes from immunoSEQ multiplex PCR, and its TCRdb copy is limited to in-frame clones, with some not included. Here the sample spans 250,000 to 350,000 clones, 15% being singletons. Cell sorting via CD45RO/CCR7/CD25/CD127/CD95/CD27 was performed to obtain CD4+ naive, central memory, regulatory and stem cell-like memory cells. The CDR3 spans 13 residues. Germline CDR1 and CDR2: GTSNPN and SVGIG (reference sequence). The study, taken as a whole, reports: People with Type 1 diabetes carried modestly yet significantly shorter TCRB CDR3s in all four CD4+ subsets. The similarity of naive, central memory and Treg TCRB repertoires appeared greater among patients than among healthy donors. Among type 1 diabetes patients, VDJ junctions had fewer insertions and more deletions. Still unanswered here is whether HLA type influences TCRB rearrangement.

To note about this clone: Its cognate antigen is unknown. Relative to the germline gene, one junction end is altered; a read error may explain this.

The chain employs TRBV30 and TRBJ2-7; 12 positions match TRBD2. The sequence was obtained from a man between 18 and 35 years old with type 1 diabetes. Sequenced: naive CD4+ T cells from blood. CDR3 protein: CAWSVRLAGDLKF. Written as DNA, the CDR3 is TGTGCCTGGAGTGTGCGACTAGCGGGAGACCTAAAGTTC.